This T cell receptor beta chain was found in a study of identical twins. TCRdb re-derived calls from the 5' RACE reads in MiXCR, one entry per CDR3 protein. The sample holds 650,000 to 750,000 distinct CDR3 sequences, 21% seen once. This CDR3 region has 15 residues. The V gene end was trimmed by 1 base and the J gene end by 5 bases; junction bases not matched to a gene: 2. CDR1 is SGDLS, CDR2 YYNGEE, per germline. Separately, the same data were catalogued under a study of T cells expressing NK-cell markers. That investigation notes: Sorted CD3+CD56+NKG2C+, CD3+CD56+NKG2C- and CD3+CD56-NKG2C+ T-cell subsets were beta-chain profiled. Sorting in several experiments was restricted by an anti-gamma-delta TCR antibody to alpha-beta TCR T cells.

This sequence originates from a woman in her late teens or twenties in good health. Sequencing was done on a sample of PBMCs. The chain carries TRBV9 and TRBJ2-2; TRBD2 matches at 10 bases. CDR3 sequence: CASSVTSGTTGELFF. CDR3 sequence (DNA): TGTGCCAGCAGCGTAACTAGCGGGACGACCGGGGAGCTGTTTTTT.